The 13 T cell receptor beta chains in this list originate from one sample, sequenced in a study of neurological immune-mediated disorders. TCRdb itself ran the 5' RACE reads through MiXCR, one entry per CDR3 protein. The table has around 49,000 distinct CDR3 sequences, about an eighth seen once; the top ten hold roughly 10%. Noted time point: longitudinal time-point 3. The material sequenced was PBMCs. The receptors shown here come from a male donor with HTLV-1-associated myelopathy (HAM/TSP).

This clonotype was counted many times. The chain joins TRBV10-3 to TRBJ2-7, with 8 bases lining up with TRBD2. Losses at the gene ends were 8 bases for V and 5 bases for J; bases not matched to a gene: 2. The CDR3 has 11 amino acids. Germline CDR1 reads ENHRY; CDR2 reads SYGVKD. The CDR3 sequence is CAIGLADEQYF. CDR3 bases: TGTGCCATCGGACTAGCAGACGAGCAGTACTTC.

V gene TRBV4-1 combines with J gene TRBJ2-3; D remains unclear. The V end lost 6 bases, the J end lost 1 base, and 14 bases lay between the germline ends. Germline CDR1 reads MGHRA; CDR2 reads YSYEKL. The CDR3 is made up of 15 amino acids. This chain's CDR3 is CASSRLPGRTDTQYF. The CDR3 DNA sequence: TGCGCCAGCAGTCGTCTTCCGGGTCGCACAGATACGCAGTATTTT.

This clonotype was seen many times. The CDR3 DNA sequence: TGTGCCAGCACAAACAGGGCAGGGTACGAGCAGTACTTC. It translates to CASTNRAGYEQYF. The V gene is TRBV6-1, the J gene TRBJ2-7; D perhaps matches TRBD1 (6 bases). Germline-derived CDR1 and CDR2 are MNHNS and SASEGT. Trimming pared 7 bases from V and 4 bases from J, leaving 14 bases between. This CDR3 spans 13 amino acids.

Ten or more counts support this clonotype. The V gene is TRBV4-3, the J gene TRBJ1-2, with D perhaps TRBD1 (5 bases). From germline, CDR1 is LGHNA and CDR2 YSLEER. V dropped 0 bases and J dropped 5 bases, with 13 bases sitting between them. There are 15 residues in the CDR3. DNA for the CDR3: TGCGCCAGCAGCCAAGATGGTAGGGGAGGGTATGGCTACACCTTC. Translation: CASSQDGRGGYGYTF.

This clonotype was counted ten times or more. The chain carries TRBV5-1 and TRBJ2-5; D gene unclear. Germline assignment: CDR1 SGHRS and CDR2 YFSETQ. The CDR3 sequence is 15 residues long. V shed 1 base and J shed 0 bases, with 10 bases lying between them. DNA of the CDR3: TGCGCCAGCAGCTTGTCAGGCTCGTACCAAGAGACCCAGTACTTC. Protein: CASSLSGSYQETQYF.

This clonotype occurred many times. This chain uses TRBV5-1 with TRBJ1-6, with a tentative D call TRBD1 (5 bases). Germline CDR1 is SGHRS and CDR2 is YFSETQ. The CDR3 has 18 amino acids. With 1 base removed from V and 0 bases from J, the gap between germline ends came to 14 bases. CDR3 protein: CASSLKGSDSSYNSPLHF. CDR3 sequence (DNA): TGCGCCAGCAGCTTGAAAGGGTCTGACAGCTCCTATAATTCACCCCTCCACTTT.

This clonotype showed up many times. This chain uses TRBV27 with TRBJ1-4; D may be TRBD1 (6 bases). The germline V gene has CDR1 MNHEY and CDR2 SMNVEV (reference sequence). The V and J ends lost 6 bases and 0 bases respectively, with 17 bases between them. This CDR3 has 17 amino acids. CDR3 loop: CASRPQGLSPTNEKLFF. CDR3 in DNA: TGTGCCAGCAGACCTCAGGGGCTTTCCCCAACTAATGAAAAACTGTTTTTT. The full variable domain, its missing parts supplied by reference TRBV27 and TRBJ1-4, is EAQVTQNPRYLITVTGKKLTVTCSQNMNHEYMSWYRQDPGLGLRQIYYSMNVEVTDKGDVPEGYKVSRKEKRNFPLILESPSPNQTSLYFCASRPQGLSPTNEKLFFGSGTQLSVL.

This clonotype was counted ten times or more. The rearrangement uses TRBV3-1 and TRBJ1-2; the D is unclear. CDR3 length: 13 residues. CDR1 and CDR2 from the germline V gene are LGHDT and YNNKEL (reference sequence). V lost 2 bases and J 1 base, leaving 5 bases between the germline ends. CDR3 nucleotides: TGTGCCAGCAGCCAAACGTTTAACTATGGCTACACCTTC. Amino acids: CASSQTFNYGYTF.

This clonotype was counted at least ten times. The V gene is TRBV20-1, the J gene TRBJ2-2; maybe TRBD1 (6 bases). The CDR3 loop spans 14 amino acids. With 6 bases removed from V and 4 bases from J, the gap between germline ends came to 15 bases. Germline V gives CDR1 DFQATT, CDR2 SNEGSKA (reference sequence). CDR3 nucleotide sequence: TGCAGTGCCCCTGGGGGCAGGGTCACCGGGGAGCTGTTTTTT. Its protein is CSAPGGRVTGELFF.

The sample holds many counts of this clonotype. Here the CDR3 DNA reads TGTGCCAGCAGCGTAGGGGTACAGGGCCGCAGCTATGGCTACACCTTC. Residues: CASSVGVQGRSYGYTF. The chain recombines TRBV9 with TRBJ1-2, with D tentatively TRBD1 (6 bases). Trimming cost V 0 bases and J 4 bases, with 16 bases left between them. Germline-derived CDR1 and CDR2 are SGDLS and YYNGEE. The CDR3 extends over 16 amino acids. The entire variable domain, with the rest obtained from reference TRBV9 and TRBJ1-2, is as follows: DSGVTQTPKHLITATGQRVTLRCSPRSGDLSVYWYQQSLDQGLQFLIQYYNGEERAKGNILERFSAQQFPDLHSELNLSSLELGDSALYFCASSVGVQGRSYGYTFGSGTRLTVV.

This clonotype has a count of ten or more. V is TRBV20-1 and J is TRBJ2-7, with D perhaps matching TRBD1 or TRBD2 (5 bases each). The CDR3 sequence is 14 residues long. From germline, CDR1 is DFQATT and CDR2 SNEGSKA (reference sequence). The V and J ends lost 1 base and 5 bases respectively, with 15 bases between them. The CDR3 bases are TGCAGTGCTAGAGTCGGGACCGGTAGCGACGAGCAGTACTTC. Translated: CSARVGTGSDEQYF.

This clonotype was detected many times. The chain joins TRBV10-3 to TRBJ2-6; maybe TRBD1 (5 bases). The germline V gene encodes CDR1 ENHRY and CDR2 SYGVKD. Trimming pared 4 bases from V and 0 bases from J, leaving 7 bases between. The CDR3 runs 15 residues. The CDR3, as DNA: TGTGCCATCAGTGCGGACACCTCTGGGGCCAACGTCCTGACTTTC. It is translated as CAISADTSGANVLTF.

The genes are TRBV5-1 and TRBJ2-3; unclear D gene. This CDR3 spans 13 amino acids. CDR1 is SGHRS, CDR2 YFSETQ, per germline. V shed 6 bases and J shed 0 bases, with 8 bases lying between them. Written as DNA, the CDR3 is TGCGCCAGCATCGTGACTAGCACAGATACGCAGTATTTT. Amino acids: CASIVTSTDTQYF. The full variable domain, in which reference TRBV5-1 and TRBJ2-3 provide the parts outside the CDR3, is KAGVTQTPRYLIKTRGQQVTLSCSPISGHRSVSWYQQTPGQGLQFLFEYFSETQRNKGNFPGRFSGRQFSNSRSEMNVSTLELGDSALYLCASIVTSTDTQYFGPGTRLTVL.